The source of this T cell receptor beta chain is a study of cytomegalovirus exposure and HLA in healthy donors. Study background: About 85 million unique TCRs from HLA-typed donors were held in an early release of data. General study results and limits: Cytomegalovirus-associated TCR beta chains were listed, numbering approximately 150. Reportedly, diagnosis of cytomegalovirus status by the classifier showed high specificity and sensitivity.

Vbeta (60) and Jbeta (13) primers were used in the PCR. TCRdb's copy holds only in-frame clones and misses some; the assay was immunoSEQ multiplex PCR. The repertoire holds around 180,000 clones, roughly three quarters seen once, with 13% in the top ten. Looked up from germline, CDR1 is MGHRA and CDR2 is YSYEKL. This CDR3 region has 15 residues. Trimming cost V 1 base and J 2 bases, with 11 bases left between them. A note on this clone: Antigen: not known.

Nominally healthy donors were sampled, though unrecorded immune exposures were likely. The V gene is TRBV4-1, the J gene TRBJ2-5; no firm D call. Specimen: PBMCs. This sequence was found in a woman aged 45-59 years in good health and CMV-seropositive. The CDR3: CASSQVGLSQETQYF. The CDR3 region has the DNA TGCGCCAGCAGCCAAGTTGGGCTTTCGCAAGAGACCCAGTACTTC.